This TCR beta chain originates from a study of radiation and T cells in renal cell carcinoma. Study-level findings and limits: From baseline, blood top tumor clonotypes peaked at 2 weeks post-radiation.

The CDR3 sequence is 12 residues long. Per the germline V gene, CDR1 is GTSNPN and CDR2 is SVGIG (reference sequence). Details on this clone: What it binds is unknown. Mismatch with germline at one junction end may stem from a read error.

Using immunoSEQ multiplex PCR, the repertoire was profiled, and TCRdb retains in-frame clones only, with some absent. Of tens of thousands of clones listed, 70% to 80% are singletons. As to time point: blood 2 weeks post-SBRT. Noted treatment: 15 Gy SBRT to primary tumor, nephrectomy 4 weeks later. Blood was sampled at baseline, 2 weeks and 4 weeks after SBRT. This receptor was obtained from a man in his fifties or sixties with renal cell carcinoma. Sample: blood, taken from a patient whose treatment included radiotherapy and nephrectomy. The chain is built from TRBV30 and TRBJ2-5; no clear D gene. This CDR3 is CAWSVTEESQYF. CDR3 coding DNA: TGTGCCTGGAGTGTAACCGAAGAGAGCCAGTACTTC.